The rows below give T cell receptor beta chains drawn from one sample of a study of cytomegalovirus exposure and HLA in healthy donors. Assay: immunoSEQ multiplex PCR; the TCRdb copy retains only in-frame clones and omits some. The sample has about 140,000 clones; 73% are singletons. Source material: PBMCs. All receptors derive from a woman aged 40 to 55 in good health and CMV-seronegative. Both conserved end residues are part of each CDR3. Each record gives: CDR3 DNA, CDR3 protein, clone size, V gene, CDR3 length, D gene, J gene. D genes are given only for firm matches. The listing skips clone size in some rows; elsewhere it reads once, few, many or a size class.

DNA: TGTGCCAGCAGCTCCTCCGGGACAAAGCAGTACTTC; CDR3: CASSSSGTKQYF; size: -; V: TRBV7-3; length: 12; D: -; J: TRBJ2-7
DNA: TGCGCCAGCAGCAGTGGGTCTAGCGGGGGTTTTAAGAATGAGCAGTTCTTC; CDR3: CASSSGSSGGFKNEQFF; size: -; V: TRBV5-1; length: 17; D: TRBD2; J: TRBJ2-1
DNA: TGTGCCAGCAGTGAATTCAGCGGCCGAAACACCGGGGAGCTGTTTTTT; CDR3: CASSEFSGRNTGELFF; size: -; V: TRBV25-1; length: 16; D: -; J: TRBJ2-2
DNA: TGCGCCAGCAGCTCCGCCTGGGCACAGTTGAACACCGGGGAGCTGTTTTTT; CDR3: CASSSAWAQLNTGELFF; size: -; V: TRBV5-1; length: 17; D: -; J: TRBJ2-2
DNA: TGTGCCAGCAGCAACAGACTAGCGGGGGGGATATACAATGAGCAGTTCTTC; CDR3: CASSNRLAGGIYNEQFF; size: -; V: TRBV21-1; length: 17; D: -; J: TRBJ2-1
DNA: TGTGCCAGCAGTGAACATGGGGGGGCCAGCACAGATACGCAGTATTTT; CDR3: CASSEHGGASTDTQYF; size: -; V: TRBV2; length: 16; D: -; J: TRBJ2-3
DNA: TGTGCCAGCAGCGTAGGGGACTCCCGCGGATGGCCCCAGCATTTT; CDR3: CASSVGDSRGWPQHF; size: -; V: TRBV9; length: 15; D: -; J: TRBJ1-5
DNA: TGTGCCAGTAGTATATTACGGACAGGGGGTCATCAGCCCCAGCATTTT; CDR3: CASSILRTGGHQPQHF; size: -; V: TRBV19; length: 16; D: TRBD1; J: TRBJ1-5
DNA: TGTGCCAGCAGCCATACGGGACTCGAGCAGTACTTC; CDR3: CASSHTGLEQYF; size: -; V: TRBV6-5; length: 12; D: -; J: TRBJ2-7
DNA: TGTGCCAGCAGCCAGGAACTAATTACCCGCGGACAGGGGGACTCTGAAGCTTTCTTT; CDR3: CASSQELITRGQGDSEAFF; size: -; V: TRBV14; length: 19; D: TRBD1; J: TRBJ1-1
DNA: TGTGCCAGCAGCTTGTGGAGTTCCTACAATGAGCAGTTCTTC; CDR3: CASSLWSSYNEQFF; size: -; V: TRBV5-6; length: 14; D: -; J: TRBJ2-1
DNA: TGTGCCAGCAGCCGGGACAGGGCCTACACAGATACGCAGTATTTT; CDR3: CASSRDRAYTDTQYF; size: -; V: TRBV2; length: 15; D: TRBD1; J: TRBJ2-3
DNA: TGTGCCAGCAGCGTTGGGAGTCCCTACAATGAGCAGTTCTTC; CDR3: CASSVGSPYNEQFF; size: -; V: TRBV9; length: 14; D: -; J: TRBJ2-1
DNA: TGTGCCAGCAGCTCCCAGCGAGAGACCCAGTACTTC; CDR3: CASSSQRETQYF; size: -; V: TRBV7-8; length: 12; D: -; J: TRBJ2-5
DNA: TGTGCCAGCAGTTACGGCCGAGCGGAGACCCAGTACTTC; CDR3: CASSYGRAETQYF; size: -; V: TRBV6-5; length: 13; D: -; J: TRBJ2-5
DNA: TGTGCCATTCTAACCCCTGGGACAAACTACAATGAGCAGTTCTTC; CDR3: CAILTPGTNYNEQFF; size: once; V: TRBV2; length: 15; D: -; J: TRBJ2-1
DNA: TGCGCCAGCAGCCCAGGACAGGGGGCGAGTACCGGGGAGCTGTTTTTT; CDR3: CASSPGQGASTGELFF; size: -; V: TRBV5-1; length: 16; D: TRBD1; J: TRBJ2-2
DNA: TGTGCCACCCGGACAGGGGTGGCCTACGAGCAGTACTTC; CDR3: CATRTGVAYEQYF; size: few; V: TRBV6-1; length: 13; D: TRBD1; J: TRBJ2-7
DNA: TGTGCCAGCAGCACTAGCAATGAGCAGTTCTTC; CDR3: CASSTSNEQFF; size: -; V: TRBV5-6; length: 11; D: -; J: TRBJ2-1
DNA: TGTGCCAGTAGTCTGGGGCGGCTGTTAACCGGGGAGCTGTTTTTT; CDR3: CASSLGRLLTGELFF; size: -; V: TRBV19; length: 15; D: -; J: TRBJ2-2
DNA: TGTGCCAGCCTTCCAAACACCGGGACAGGGGGAAAACTGTTTTTT; CDR3: CASLPNTGTGGKLFF; size: -; V: TRBV2; length: 15; D: TRBD1; J: TRBJ1-4
DNA: TGTGCCAGCAGTTACTCGATCGAAGGACAGGCAAAGTACTTC; CDR3: CASSYSIEGQAKYF; size: -; V: TRBV6-5; length: 14; D: TRBD1; J: TRBJ2-4
DNA: TGCGCCAGCAGCTTGGCCAGTTCGGGACAGGGGGCTTCGAGCTACACCTTC; CDR3: CASSLASSGQGASSYTF; size: -; V: TRBV5-1; length: 17; D: TRBD1; J: TRBJ1-2
DNA: TGTGCCAGCAGTTACTCAGGGGGCGCGGGAAATGAGCAGTTCTTC; CDR3: CASSYSGGAGNEQFF; size: -; V: TRBV6-5; length: 15; D: -; J: TRBJ2-1
DNA: TGTGCCAGCAGTCTCCAGGGCTTTTCCAATGAGCAGTTCTTC; CDR3: CASSLQGFSNEQFF; size: once; V: TRBV27; length: 14; D: -; J: TRBJ2-1
DNA: TGTGCCAGCAGTCAATATGCTGGGGCTCAACAGCCCCAGCATTTT; CDR3: CASSQYAGAQQPQHF; size: -; V: TRBV6-6; length: 15; D: -; J: TRBJ1-5
DNA: TGTGCCAGCAGTGAAGGACAGTTGGTAAACACCATATATTTT; CDR3: CASSEGQLVNTIYF; size: -; V: TRBV6-5; length: 14; D: -; J: TRBJ1-3
DNA: TGTGCCAGCAGCGCCGTCGCCGGGGGTGCAACTAATGAAAAACTGTTTTTT; CDR3: CASSAVAGGATNEKLFF; size: -; V: TRBV5-6; length: 17; D: -; J: TRBJ1-4
DNA: TGTGCCAGCAGACGAACTGGGGAGGTGGCTTTCTTT; CDR3: CASRRTGEVAFF; size: few; V: TRBV27; length: 12; D: -; J: TRBJ1-1
DNA: TGTGCCAGCAGCCCTAAACAGGGGGCGAGGACTGAAGCTTTCTTT; CDR3: CASSPKQGARTEAFF; size: -; V: TRBV5-6; length: 15; D: TRBD1; J: TRBJ1-1
DNA: TGTGCCAGCAGACCCCAGGGGGCTGGGTATGGCTACACCTTC; CDR3: CASRPQGAGYGYTF; size: -; V: TRBV5-5; length: 14; D: TRBD1; J: TRBJ1-2
DNA: TGCGCCAGCAGCTTGTTGCAGACTGGAGGGAACACTGAAGCTTTCTTT; CDR3: CASSLLQTGGNTEAFF; size: few; V: TRBV5-1; length: 16; D: -; J: TRBJ1-1
DNA: TGCGCCAGCAGCTTAACCGGGACAGGGGTCGATGAGCAGTTCTTC; CDR3: CASSLTGTGVDEQFF; size: -; V: TRBV5-1; length: 15; D: TRBD1; J: TRBJ2-1
DNA: TGTGCCAGCAGTGAAGCAGGGGGCGGGAACATTCAGTACTTC; CDR3: CASSEAGGGNIQYF; size: -; V: TRBV6-1; length: 14; D: TRBD1; J: TRBJ2-4
DNA: TGTGCCAGCAGCACGGGACTAGTAACGGAGACCCAGTACTTC; CDR3: CASSTGLVTETQYF; size: -; V: TRBV7-2; length: 14; D: TRBD2; J: TRBJ2-5
DNA: TGTGCCATCAGTGAGTCGGTTGTAGTGGGAGCTAACTATGGCTACACCTTC; CDR3: CAISESVVVGANYGYTF; size: -; V: TRBV10-3; length: 17; D: -; J: TRBJ1-2
DNA: TGCGCCAGCAGGGTTCCCGGGAACCCCTACAATGAGCAGTTCTTC; CDR3: CASRVPGNPYNEQFF; size: -; V: TRBV5-1; length: 15; D: -; J: TRBJ2-1
DNA: TGTGCCAGCAGCTTGGGGAAGGGAGGGTTCTATGGCTACACCTTC; CDR3: CASSLGKGGFYGYTF; size: -; V: TRBV7-9; length: 15; D: -; J: TRBJ1-2
DNA: TGTGCCAGCACTCCGAGGGGGCGGAATGAAAAACTGTTTTTT; CDR3: CASTPRGRNEKLFF; size: -; V: TRBV6-5; length: 14; D: TRBD1; J: TRBJ1-4
DNA: TGTGCCAGCAGCCTCAGTGTTTCTGGAAACACCATATATTTT; CDR3: CASSLSVSGNTIYF; size: -; V: TRBV27; length: 14; D: -; J: TRBJ1-3
DNA: TGTGCCAGCAGCTTTCGGTCCAACACAGATACGCAGTATTTT; CDR3: CASSFRSNTDTQYF; size: few; V: TRBV7-2; length: 14; D: -; J: TRBJ2-3